The clone carrying this T cell receptor (beta chain) was counted at least ten times. Its antigen is not known. These data originate in a study of CD8 T cells in ankylosing spondylitis. Regarding the study as a whole: In ankylosing spondylitis blood, a motif of seven to nine highly homologous TCR beta variants appeared characteristic.

In making TCR beta libraries, quantitative 5'-RACE with molecular barcodes was used. TCRdb recomputed calls from the 5' RACE reads with MiXCR, one row per CDR3 protein. The sample holds some 220,000 distinct CDR3 sequences; 5.5% to 7.5% are singletons and the top ten take 12% to 15%. The V and J ends lost 9 bases and 0 bases respectively, with 16 bases between them. The length of the CDR3 is 15 residues. Germline V gene sequence: CDR1 KGHSH, CDR2 LQKENI. Sequencing used blood, either unsorted or a sorted T cell fraction (not recorded which). The sequence was collected from a male donor with ankylosing spondylitis. This rearrangement joins TRBV18 to TRBJ2-3, with a weak D call TRBD1 (6 bases). The CDR3 region is CASFDRRSSTDTQYF. The CDR3 DNA sequence: TGTGCCAGTTTCGACAGGCGATCTAGCACAGATACGCAGTATTTT.